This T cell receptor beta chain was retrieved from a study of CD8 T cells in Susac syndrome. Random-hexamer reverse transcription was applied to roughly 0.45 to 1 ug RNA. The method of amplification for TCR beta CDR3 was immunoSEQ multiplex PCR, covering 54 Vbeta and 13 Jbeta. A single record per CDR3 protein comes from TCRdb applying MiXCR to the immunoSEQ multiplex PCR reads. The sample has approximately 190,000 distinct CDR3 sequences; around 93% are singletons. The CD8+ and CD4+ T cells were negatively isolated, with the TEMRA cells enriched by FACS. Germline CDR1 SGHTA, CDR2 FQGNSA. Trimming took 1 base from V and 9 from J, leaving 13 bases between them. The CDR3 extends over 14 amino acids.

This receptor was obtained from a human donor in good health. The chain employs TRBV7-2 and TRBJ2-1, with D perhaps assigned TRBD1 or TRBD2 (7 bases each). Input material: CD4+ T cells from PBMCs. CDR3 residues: CASSLGGGGGEQFF. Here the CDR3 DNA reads TGTGCCAGCAGCTTAGGGGGAGGGGGCGGTGAGCAGTTCTTC. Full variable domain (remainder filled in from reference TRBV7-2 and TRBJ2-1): GAGVSQSPSNKVTEKGKDVELRCDPISGHTALYWYRQSLGQGLEFLIYFQGNSAPDKSGLPSDRFSAERTGGSVSTLTIQRTQQEDSAVYLCASSLGGGGGEQFFGPGTRLTVL.